This T cell receptor beta chain came from a study of T cell changes during pregnancy in multiple sclerosis. Clones were sequenced by immunoSEQ multiplex PCR, and TCRdb holds only the in-frame ones, with some missing. The data contain around 97,000 clones, around nine tenths of them singletons. With 5 bases removed from V and 4 bases from J, the gap between germline ends came to 18 bases. The CDR3 is 16 residues long. The germline V gene encodes CDR1 SGHNT and CDR2 YENEEA. The gene calls are TRBV11-3 and TRBJ2-1; TRBD2 is a possible D gene (8 bases). Sequencing was performed on peripheral blood, taken after pregnancy. The origin of this receptor is a female donor with multiple sclerosis, enrolled in a pregnancy study. DNA of the CDR3: TGTGCCAGCAGCCAGGGGGGGACTAGGTCTTACAATGAGCAGTTCTTC. Its translation is CASSQGGTRSYNEQFF.